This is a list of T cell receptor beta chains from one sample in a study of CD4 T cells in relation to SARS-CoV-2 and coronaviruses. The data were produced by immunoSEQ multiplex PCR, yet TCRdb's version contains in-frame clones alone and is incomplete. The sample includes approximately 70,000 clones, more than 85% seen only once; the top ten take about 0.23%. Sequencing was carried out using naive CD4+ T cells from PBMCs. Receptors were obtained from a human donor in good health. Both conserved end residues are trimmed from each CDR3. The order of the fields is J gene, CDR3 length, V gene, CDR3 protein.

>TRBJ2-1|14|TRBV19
ATKSWASGRKHEQF
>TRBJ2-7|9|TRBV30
ACRDVYEQY
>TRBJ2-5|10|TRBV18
ASSPPQETQY
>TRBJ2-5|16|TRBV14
ASSQERLAGGVQETQY
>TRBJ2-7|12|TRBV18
ASSPDSSSYEQY
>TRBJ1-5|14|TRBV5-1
ASSPTGPNSNQPQH
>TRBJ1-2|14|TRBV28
ASSLLSGGSNYGYT
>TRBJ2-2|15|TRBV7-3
ASSLTLPGGHTGELF
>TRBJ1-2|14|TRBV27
ASSLISGAPNYGYT
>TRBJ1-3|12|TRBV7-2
ASSLLRSGNTIY
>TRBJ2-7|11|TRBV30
AWSVGTGSEQY
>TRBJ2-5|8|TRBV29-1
SVGQETQY
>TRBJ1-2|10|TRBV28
ASSLRTDGYT
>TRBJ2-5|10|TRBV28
ASSSSIETQY
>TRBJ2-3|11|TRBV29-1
SVETGPKSSQY
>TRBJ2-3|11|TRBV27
ASSLSGSDTQY
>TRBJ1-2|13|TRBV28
ASSPHRGGNYGYT
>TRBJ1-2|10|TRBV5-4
ASSSDSYGYT
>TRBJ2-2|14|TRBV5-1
ASSLAGGGNTGELF
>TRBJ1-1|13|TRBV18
ASSPPGLSNTEAF